The 14 T cell receptor beta chains presented below share a single source sample, sequenced in a study of T-cell reconstitution after alpha-beta-depleted transplantation in children. A TCRbeta library incorporating unique molecular identifiers was prepared. MiXCR was run by TCRdb on the PCR reads, yielding one entry per CDR3 protein. The profile shows about 200,000 distinct CDR3 sequences, about 15% of them singletons. The sequenced sample was PBMCs from the stem cell graft donor, obtained from the stem cell graft. These receptors were taken from a human donor who donated a stem cell graft to a child with acute lymphoblastic leukemia.

This clonotype was counted many times. The gene calls are TRBV5-1 and TRBJ1-1, with a tentative D call TRBD1 (5 bases). Germline V gives CDR1 SGHRS, CDR2 YFSETQ. The CDR3 contains 15 residues. V lost 2 bases and J 3 bases, leaving 14 bases between the germline ends. The CDR3 spells CASSLRGETDTEAFF. CDR3 bases: TGCGCCAGCAGCTTAAGGGGCGAAACGGACACTGAAGCTTTCTTT.

This clonotype was seen more than once but under ten times. The chain links TRBV2 to TRBJ2-7, with TRBD1 as a possible D gene (6 bases). CDR3 length: 15 residues. CDR1 and CDR2 (germline): SNHLY, FYNNEI. V lost 4 bases to trimming and J lost 1 base, with 14 bases between them. CDR3 residues: CASSGMTGKSYEQYF. DNA for the CDR3: TGTGCCAGCAGTGGCATGACAGGAAAATCCTACGAGCAGTACTTC.

This chain connects TRBV12-3 or TRBV12-4 to TRBJ2-7, with unresolved D. The CDR3 length is 14 residues. Trimming shortened V by 2 bases and J by 0 bases, and 8 bases separated the two germline ends. This chain's CDR3 is CASSLRRSSYEQYF. The CDR3 region has the DNA TGTGCCAGCAGTTTAAGGCGGTCCTCCTACGAGCAGTACTTC.

This clonotype was counted ten times or more. The V call is TRBV7-8, the J call TRBJ2-2; 7 bases are shared with TRBD1. CDR1 is SGHVS and CDR2 is FQNEAQ in the germline V gene. V was pared by 5 bases and J by 4 bases, with 4 bases of the junction left unmatched. The CDR3 contains 14 residues. The CDR3, as DNA: TGTGCCAGCAGCCGGGGACAGACCACCGGGGAGCTGTTTTTT. It specifies CASSRGQTTGELFF.

The rearrangement links TRBV7-9 to TRBJ2-5; TRBD1 matches 9 bases. The CDR3 is 16 amino acids. CDR1 and CDR2 from the germline V gene are SEHNR and FQNEAQ (reference sequence). V shed 5 bases, J shed 1 base, and the junction held 8 bases outside the gene matches. CDR3 DNA: TGTGCCAGCAGCCCCCGCGGACAGGGGATCCAAGAGACCCAGTACTTC. It encodes CASSPRGQGIQETQYF.

This clonotype has at least ten counts. V usage is TRBV12-3 or TRBV12-4 and J usage is TRBJ2-1; D is unresolved. This CDR3 comprises 10 residues. V was clipped by 1 base and J by 12 bases, with 4 bases between them. The CDR3 reads CASSLEVQFF. In nucleotides, the CDR3 is TGTGCCAGCAGTTTAGAGGTGCAGTTCTTC.

The J gene is TRBJ2-1, the V gene TRBV5-1; 7 bases map to TRBD2. Germline CDR1 and CDR2: SGHRS and YFSETQ. J gave up 0 bases and V 0 bases, and 12 bases lay outside the gene matches. The CDR3 sequence is 19 residues long. CDR3: CASSLVFVVGGSSYNEQFF. CDR3 DNA sequence: TGCGCCAGCAGCTTGGTCTTCGTGGTAGGCGGGAGCTCCTACAATGAGCAGTTCTTC.

This clonotype has at least ten counts. The chain recombines TRBV7-6 with TRBJ2-3; 8 bases fit TRBD1. The CDR3 extends over 16 amino acids. From germline, CDR1 is SGHVS and CDR2 FNYEAQ. Germline trimming cut 3 bases from V and 6 bases from J; bases unmatched to any gene: 11. The CDR3 reads CASSLGQDGHLDTQYF. For the CDR3, the DNA is TGTGCCAGCAGCTTGGGACAGGACGGTCATCTTGATACGCAGTATTTT.

This clonotype was seen once. This chain uses TRBV10-3 with TRBJ2-5, with 7 bases aligning to TRBD2. Germline V gene sequence: CDR1 ENHRY, CDR2 SYGVKD. The CDR3 runs to 18 residues. V shed 3 bases and J 2 bases; nucleotides not matched to a gene: 15. The CDR3 protein is CAISERGPTSLLQETQYF. The CDR3 nucleotides read TGTGCCATCAGTGAAAGGGGTCCGACTAGCTTACTGCAAGAGACCCAGTACTTC.

Many counts were recorded for this clonotype. This chain connects TRBV3-1 to TRBJ1-5, with TRBD1 matching over 8 bases. The CDR3 runs to 13 residues. Losses at the gene ends were 5 bases for V and 6 bases for J; bases not matched to a gene: 3. Looked up from germline, CDR1 is LGHDT and CDR2 is YNNKEL (reference sequence). In DNA form, the CDR3 reads TGTGCCAGCAGCGCTGACAGGGGTCAGCCCCAGCATTTT. Protein: CASSADRGQPQHF.

This clonotype was seen ten or more times. The chain employs TRBV5-6 and TRBJ2-2; a possible D gene is TRBD1 (5 bases). Germline loops: CDR1 SGHDT, CDR2 YYEEEE. This CDR3 contains 15 residues. Trimming removed 1 base at V and 3 bases at J, with 10 bases between. In DNA form, the CDR3 reads TGTGCCAGCAGCTTGAGGGGCGCTGACACCGGGGAGCTGTTTTTT. It yields the protein CASSLRGADTGELFF.

In this sample, this clonotype turned up many times. The chain recombines TRBV5-1 with TRBJ2-1, with 10 positions matching TRBD2. With V trimmed by 2 bases and J by 8 bases, 7 bases remained unmatched. The CDR3 extends over 15 amino acids. The germline V gene has CDR1 SGHRS and CDR2 YFSETQ. The DNA for the CDR3 is TGCGCCAGCAGCTTTCCAGCGGGAGGGCCAGATGAGCAGTTCTTC. It translates to CASSFPAGGPDEQFF.

This clonotype occurred a few times. V and J are TRBV7-9 and TRBJ2-7; D remains ambiguous. CDR3 length equals 14 residues. CDR1 and CDR2 from the germline V gene are SEHNR and FQNEAQ (reference sequence). V was shortened by 0 bases and J by 2 bases, with 8 bases between the two germline ends. The CDR3 is CASSLALLPYEQYF. In DNA form, the CDR3 reads TGTGCCAGCAGCTTAGCCCTTCTACCCTACGAGCAGTACTTC. The entire variable domain, with the rest obtained from reference TRBV7-9 and TRBJ2-7, is as follows: DTGVSQNPRHKITKRGQNVTFRCDPISEHNRLYWYRQTLGQGPEFLTYFQNEAQLEKSRLLSDRFSAERPKGSFSTLEIQRTEQGDSAMYLCASSLALLPYEQYFGPGTRLTVT.

This clonotype has ten or more counts. The chain has TRBV5-1 and TRBJ2-7; 11 bases map to TRBD1. After removal of 3 bases from V and 2 bases from J, the junction contained 4 bases not matched to a gene. Germline CDR1 SGHRS, CDR2 YFSETQ. The length of the CDR3 is 15 residues. Here the CDR3 DNA reads TGCGCCAGCAGCTGGGGGACAGGGGGTGCCTACGAGCAGTACTTC. Its protein product is CASSWGTGGAYEQYF.